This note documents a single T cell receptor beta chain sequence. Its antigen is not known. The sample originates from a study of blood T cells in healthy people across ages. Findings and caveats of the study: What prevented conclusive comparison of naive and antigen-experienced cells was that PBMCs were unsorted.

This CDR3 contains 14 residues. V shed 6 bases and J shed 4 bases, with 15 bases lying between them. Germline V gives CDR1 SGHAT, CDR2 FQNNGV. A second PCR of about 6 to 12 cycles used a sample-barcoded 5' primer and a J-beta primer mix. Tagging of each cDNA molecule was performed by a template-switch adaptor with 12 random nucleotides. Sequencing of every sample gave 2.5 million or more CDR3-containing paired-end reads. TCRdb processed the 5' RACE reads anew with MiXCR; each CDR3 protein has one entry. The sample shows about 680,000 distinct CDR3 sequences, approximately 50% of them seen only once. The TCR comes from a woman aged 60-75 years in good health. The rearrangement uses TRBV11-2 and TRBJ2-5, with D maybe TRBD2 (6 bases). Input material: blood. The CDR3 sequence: CASRSPWGGETQYF. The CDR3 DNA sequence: TGTGCCAGCAGATCGCCTTGGGGAGGAGAGACCCAGTACTTC.